This T cell receptor beta chain was captured by sequencing in a study of T cells in Graves' hyperthyroidism and ophthalmopathy. This clonotype has a count of ten or more. Its target is unknown. Study-level findings and limits: Ophthalmopathy and stable hyperthyroidism were separated by a 13 V-J model.

CDR3 length: 13 residues. V dropped 4 bases and J dropped 1 base, with 7 bases sitting between them. CDR1 and CDR2 (germline): SNHLY, FYNNEI. Graves' hyperthyroidism without ophthalmopathy progression within 18 months was termed stable. RNA transcripts served as the template for amplifying TCR beta CDR3 regions. When the TCR CDR3 underwent first-round RT-PCR, the HTBI primer set was used. TCRdb re-derived calls from the multiplex PCR reads in MiXCR, one entry per CDR3 protein. Among hundreds of thousands of distinct CDR3 sequences listed, roughly 40% were seen once. The chain joins TRBV2 to TRBJ1-1; no definite D call. Material: blood. This receptor was taken from a young man with Graves' hyperthyroidism. For the CDR3, the DNA is TGTGCCAGCAGTGGGTTAGGGAACACTGAAGCTTTCTTT. Protein sequence: CASSGLGNTEAFF.